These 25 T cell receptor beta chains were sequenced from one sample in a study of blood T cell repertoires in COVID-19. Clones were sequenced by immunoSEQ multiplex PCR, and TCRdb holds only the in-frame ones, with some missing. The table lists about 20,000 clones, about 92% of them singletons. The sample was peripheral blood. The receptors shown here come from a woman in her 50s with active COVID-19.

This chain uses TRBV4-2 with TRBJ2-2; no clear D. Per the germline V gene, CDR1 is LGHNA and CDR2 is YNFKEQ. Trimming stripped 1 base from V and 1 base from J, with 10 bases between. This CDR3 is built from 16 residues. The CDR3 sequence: CASSQVIAENTGELFF. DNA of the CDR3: TGTGCCAGCAGCCAAGTGATAGCCGAGAACACCGGGGAGCTGTTTTTT.

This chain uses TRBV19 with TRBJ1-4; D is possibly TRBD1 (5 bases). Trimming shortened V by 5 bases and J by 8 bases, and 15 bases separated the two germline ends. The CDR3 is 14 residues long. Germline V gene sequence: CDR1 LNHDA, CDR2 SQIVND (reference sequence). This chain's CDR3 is CASSGGTRGEKLFF. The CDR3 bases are TGTGCCAGTAGTGGCGGGACTCGTGGAGAAAAACTGTTTTTT.

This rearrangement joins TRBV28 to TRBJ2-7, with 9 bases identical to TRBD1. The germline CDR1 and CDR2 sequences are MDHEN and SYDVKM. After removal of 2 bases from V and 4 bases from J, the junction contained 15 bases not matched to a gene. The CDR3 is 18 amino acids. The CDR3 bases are TGTGCCAGCAGTTTAAACCTTAATCTCGGGACAGGGTATTACGAGCAGTACTTC. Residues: CASSLNLNLGTGYYEQYF.

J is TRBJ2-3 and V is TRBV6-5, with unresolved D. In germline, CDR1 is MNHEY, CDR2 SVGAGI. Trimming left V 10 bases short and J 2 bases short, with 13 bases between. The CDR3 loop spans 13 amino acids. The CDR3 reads CATGSSTTDTQYF. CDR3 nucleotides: TGTGCCACAGGAAGTAGTACCACAGATACGCAGTATTTT.

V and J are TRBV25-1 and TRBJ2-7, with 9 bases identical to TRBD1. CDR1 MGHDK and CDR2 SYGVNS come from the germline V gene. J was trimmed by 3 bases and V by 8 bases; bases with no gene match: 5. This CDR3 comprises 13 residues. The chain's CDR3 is CASSGTGYYEQYF. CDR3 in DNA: TGTGCCAGCTCCGGGACAGGGTACTACGAGCAGTACTTC.

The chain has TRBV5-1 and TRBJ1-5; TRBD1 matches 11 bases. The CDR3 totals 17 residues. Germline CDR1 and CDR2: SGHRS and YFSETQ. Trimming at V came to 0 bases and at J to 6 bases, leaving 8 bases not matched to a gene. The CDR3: CASSLEPGQGASQPQHF. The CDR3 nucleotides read TGCGCCAGCAGCTTGGAGCCCGGACAGGGGGCCTCTCAGCCCCAGCATTTT.

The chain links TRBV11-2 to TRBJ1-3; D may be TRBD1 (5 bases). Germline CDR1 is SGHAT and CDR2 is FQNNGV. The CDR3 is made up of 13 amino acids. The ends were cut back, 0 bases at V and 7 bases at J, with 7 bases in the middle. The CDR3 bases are TGTGCCAGCAGCTTAGATCGGGGGAACACCATATATTTT. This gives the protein CASSLDRGNTIYF.

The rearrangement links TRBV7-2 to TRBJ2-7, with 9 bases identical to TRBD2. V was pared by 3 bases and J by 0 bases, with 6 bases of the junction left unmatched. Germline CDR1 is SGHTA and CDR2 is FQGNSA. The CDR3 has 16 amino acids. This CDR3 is CASSLSGGRASYEQYF. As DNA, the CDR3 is TGTGCCAGCAGCTTGTCCGGCGGGAGGGCCTCCTACGAGCAGTACTTC.

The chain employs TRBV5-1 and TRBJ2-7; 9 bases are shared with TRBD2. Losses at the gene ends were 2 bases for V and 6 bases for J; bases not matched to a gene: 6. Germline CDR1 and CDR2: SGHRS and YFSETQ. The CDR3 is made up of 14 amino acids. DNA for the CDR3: TGCGCCAGCAGCTTAACAGCGGGAGGATCCGAGCAGTACTTC. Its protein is CASSLTAGGSEQYF.

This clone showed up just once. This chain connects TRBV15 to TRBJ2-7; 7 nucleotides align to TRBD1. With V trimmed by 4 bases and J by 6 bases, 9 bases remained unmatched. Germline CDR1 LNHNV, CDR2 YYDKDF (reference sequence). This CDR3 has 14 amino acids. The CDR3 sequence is CATSTSGGPVEQYF. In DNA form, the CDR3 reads TGTGCCACCAGCACCTCAGGGGGTCCGGTCGAGCAGTACTTC.

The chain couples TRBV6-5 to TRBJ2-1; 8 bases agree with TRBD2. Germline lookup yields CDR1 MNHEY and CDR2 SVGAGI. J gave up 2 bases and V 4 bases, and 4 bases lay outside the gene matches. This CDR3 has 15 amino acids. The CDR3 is CASSSSGGAYNEQFF. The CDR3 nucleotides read TGTGCCAGCAGTTCGAGCGGGGGAGCCTACAATGAGCAGTTCTTC.

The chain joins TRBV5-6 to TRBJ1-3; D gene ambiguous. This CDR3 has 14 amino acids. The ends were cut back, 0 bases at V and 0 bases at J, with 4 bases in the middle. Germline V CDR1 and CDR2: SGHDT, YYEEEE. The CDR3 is CASSLGHSGNTIYF. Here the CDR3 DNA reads TGTGCCAGCAGCTTGGGGCACTCTGGAAACACCATATATTTT.

The CDR3, as DNA: TGTGCCAGCAGCTTAGTTAGCGGGAGGACCTACGAGCAGTACTTC. It is translated as CASSLVSGRTYEQYF. This chain connects TRBV7-9 to TRBJ2-7; 10 positions match TRBD2. CDR3 length: 15 residues. Germline V lookup: CDR1 SEHNR, CDR2 FQNEAQ (reference sequence). V trimming: 1 base; J trimming: 2 bases; junction bases outside the gene matches: 2. The full variable domain, completed using reference TRBV7-9 and TRBJ2-7, is DTGVSQNPRHKITKRGQNVTFRCDPISEHNRLYWYRQTLGQGPEFLTYFQNEAQLEKSRLLSDRFSAERPKGSFSTLEIQRTEQGDSAMYLCASSLVSGRTYEQYFGPGTRLTVT.

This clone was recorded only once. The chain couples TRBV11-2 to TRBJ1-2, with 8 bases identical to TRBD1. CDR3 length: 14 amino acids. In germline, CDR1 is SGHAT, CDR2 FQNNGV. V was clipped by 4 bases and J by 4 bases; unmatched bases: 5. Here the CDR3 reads CASSSLTGAYGYTF. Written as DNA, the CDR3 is TGTGCCAGCAGCTCCCTGACAGGGGCCTATGGCTACACCTTC.

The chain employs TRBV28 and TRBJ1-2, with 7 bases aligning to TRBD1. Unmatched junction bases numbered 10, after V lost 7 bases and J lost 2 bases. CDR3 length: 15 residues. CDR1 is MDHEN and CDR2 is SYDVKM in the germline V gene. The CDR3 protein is CASKPAGTENYGYTF. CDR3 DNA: TGTGCCAGCAAGCCCGCAGGGACAGAAAACTATGGCTACACCTTC.

The CDR3 region is CASSPDRNYGYTF. In DNA form, the CDR3 reads TGTGCCAGCAGCCCCGACAGGAACTATGGCTACACCTTC. The rearrangement uses TRBV5-4 and TRBJ1-2; tentatively, D is TRBD1 (6 bases). The CDR3 extends over 13 amino acids. In germline, CDR1 is SGHNT, CDR2 YYREEE (reference sequence). V lost 4 bases and J lost 2, with 9 bases in between.

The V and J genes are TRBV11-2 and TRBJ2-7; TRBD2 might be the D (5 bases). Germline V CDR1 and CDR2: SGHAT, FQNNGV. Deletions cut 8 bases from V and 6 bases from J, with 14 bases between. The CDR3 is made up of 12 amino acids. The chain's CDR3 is CASRPRGSEQYF. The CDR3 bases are TGTGCCAGCCGTCCACGGGGTTCCGAGCAGTACTTC.

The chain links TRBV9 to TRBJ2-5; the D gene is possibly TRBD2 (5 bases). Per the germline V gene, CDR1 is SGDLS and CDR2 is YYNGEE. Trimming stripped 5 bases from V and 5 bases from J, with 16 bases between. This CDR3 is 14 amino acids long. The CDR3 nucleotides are TGTGCCAGCAGATTAAATCGGGGTATCGAGACCCAGTACTTC. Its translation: CASRLNRGIETQYF.

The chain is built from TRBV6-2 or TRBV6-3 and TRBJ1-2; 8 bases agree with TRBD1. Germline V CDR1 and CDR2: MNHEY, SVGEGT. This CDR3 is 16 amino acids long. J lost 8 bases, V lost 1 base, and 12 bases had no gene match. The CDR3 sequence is CASSYLRTGQVGGYTF. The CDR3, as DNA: TGTGCCAGCAGTTACTTACGGACAGGGCAAGTGGGAGGCTACACCTTC.

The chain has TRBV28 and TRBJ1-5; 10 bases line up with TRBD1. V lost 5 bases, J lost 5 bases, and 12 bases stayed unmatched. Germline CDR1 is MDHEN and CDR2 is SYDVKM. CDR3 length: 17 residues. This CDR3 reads CASSTPGQGNRYQPQHF. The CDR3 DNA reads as TGTGCCAGCAGTACCCCGGGACAGGGGAACAGGTATCAGCCCCAGCATTTT. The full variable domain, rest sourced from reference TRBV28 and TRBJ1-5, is DVKVTQSSRYLVKRTGEKVFLECVQDMDHENMFWYRQDPGLGLRLIYFSYDVKMKEKGDIPEGYSVSREKKERFSLILESASTNQTSMYLCASSTPGQGNRYQPQHFGDGTRLSIL.

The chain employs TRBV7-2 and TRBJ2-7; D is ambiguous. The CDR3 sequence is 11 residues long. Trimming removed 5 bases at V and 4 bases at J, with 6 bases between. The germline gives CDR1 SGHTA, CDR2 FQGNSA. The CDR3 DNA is TGTGCCAGCAGCCCCAGTTACGAGCAGTACTTC. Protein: CASSPSYEQYF.

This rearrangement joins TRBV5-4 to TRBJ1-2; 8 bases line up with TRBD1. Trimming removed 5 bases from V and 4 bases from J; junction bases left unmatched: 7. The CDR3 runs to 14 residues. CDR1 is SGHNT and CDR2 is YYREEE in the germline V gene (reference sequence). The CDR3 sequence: CASSPDRGSYGYTF. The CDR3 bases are TGTGCCAGCAGTCCAGACAGGGGAAGCTATGGCTACACCTTC.

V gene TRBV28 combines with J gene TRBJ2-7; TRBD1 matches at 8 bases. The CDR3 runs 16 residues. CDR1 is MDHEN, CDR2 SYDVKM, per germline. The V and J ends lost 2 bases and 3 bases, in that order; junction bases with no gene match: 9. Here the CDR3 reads CASSLNPRTGNYEQYF. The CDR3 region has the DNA TGTGCCAGCAGTTTAAACCCAAGGACAGGGAACTACGAGCAGTACTTC.

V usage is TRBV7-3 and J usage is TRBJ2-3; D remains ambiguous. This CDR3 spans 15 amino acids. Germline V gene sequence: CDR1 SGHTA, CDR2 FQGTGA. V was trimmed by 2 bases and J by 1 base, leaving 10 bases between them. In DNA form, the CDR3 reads TGTGCCAGCAGCTTAGGCTCGGGTCGCACAGATACGCAGTATTTT. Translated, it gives CASSLGSGRTDTQYF.

The CDR3 DNA reads as TGTGCCAGCAGCTTAGCGGTTGGACAGGGGTATGAGGAAAAACTGTTTTTT. Its translation: CASSLAVGQGYEEKLFF. This sequence joins TRBV7-9 and TRBJ1-4, with 9 bases lining up with TRBD1. Germline V CDR1 and CDR2: SEHNR, FQNEAQ (reference sequence). CDR3 length: 17 amino acids. With 0 bases clipped from V and 8 bases from J, the junction kept 10 bases outside the gene matches.